Presented here are 7 T cell receptor beta chains from one specimen sequenced in a study of T cell responses to AZD1222 COVID-19 vaccine. The protocol was immunoSEQ multiplex PCR, while the TCRdb copy is restricted to in-frame clones and leaves out a portion. The sample shows some 140,000 clones, approximately 90% of them seen only once. The sample consisted of peripheral blood, taken on day 0 of AZD1222 vaccination. These receptors originate from an adult in good health.

The J gene is TRBJ1-1, the V gene TRBV19, with TRBD1 matching 7 bases. With 4 bases clipped from V and 4 bases from J, the junction kept 6 bases outside the gene matches. CDR1 and CDR2 (germline): LNHDA, SQIVND (reference sequence). The length of the CDR3 is 14 residues. CDR3 DNA: TGTGCCAGTAGTAACCCAGGGGGAGTCACTGAAGCTTTCTTT. Protein product: CASSNPGGVTEAFF.

This clone turned up a few times. J is TRBJ2-2 and V is TRBV4-3; 10 nucleotides align to TRBD2. The length of the CDR3 is 20 residues. V was pared by 4 bases and J by 2 bases, with 16 bases of the junction left unmatched. Germline lookup yields CDR1 LGHNA and CDR2 YSLEER. The CDR3: CASSPKRALAGATNTGELFF. The CDR3 DNA reads as TGCGCCAGCAGCCCCAAGAGGGCCCTAGCGGGGGCTACTAACACCGGGGAGCTGTTTTTT.

CDR3 coding DNA: TGTGCCAGCAGTGAAGGGTGGTCCGGTTGGCGTGAAAAACTGTTTTTT. This gives the protein CASSEGWSGWREKLFF. The rearrangement links TRBV6-1 to TRBJ1-4; no firm D call. The CDR3 extends over 16 amino acids. Trimming took off 1 base at V and 7 bases at J, with 16 bases between the two ends. Germline CDR1 MNHNS, CDR2 SASEGT.

The J gene is TRBJ2-2, the V gene TRBV6-2 or TRBV6-3; 15 bases map to TRBD2. The trim removed 0 bases at V and 3 bases at J, leaving 5 bases unmatched. CDR1 is MNHEY and CDR2 is SVGEGT in the germline V gene. This CDR3 contains 19 residues. CDR3 residues: CASSYSGTSGGLDTGELFF. The CDR3 nucleotides read TGTGCCAGCAGTTACTCGGGGACTAGCGGGGGGCTTGACACCGGGGAGCTGTTTTTT.

V and J are TRBV7-3 and TRBJ2-3; 9 nucleotides align to TRBD2. V was pared by 3 bases and J by 4 bases, with 8 bases of the junction left unmatched. This CDR3 comprises 16 residues. CDR1 and CDR2 (germline): SGHTA, FQGTGA. CDR3 in DNA: TGTGCCAGCAGCTTTCAAGGCGGGGGGGCCCCAGATACGCAGTATTTT. This gives the protein CASSFQGGGAPDTQYF.

In this sample, this clone turned up once. The chain combines TRBV6-5 with TRBJ1-1; 7 bases match TRBD1. There are 14 residues in the CDR3. Per the germline V gene, CDR1 is MNHEY and CDR2 is SVGAGI. The V gene end was trimmed by 2 bases and the J gene end by 7 bases; junction bases not matched to a gene: 7. In DNA form, the CDR3 reads TGTGCCAGCAGTTACCGACCTACAGGGGATGAAGCTTTCTTT. This gives the protein CASSYRPTGDEAFF.

The table lists this clone with a few counts. The chain is built from TRBV7-8 and TRBJ1-4, with a possible D match to TRBD1 (5 bases). Trimming shortened V by 3 bases and J by 4 bases, and 15 bases separated the two germline ends. Per germline, CDR1 SGHVS and CDR2 FQNEAQ. The CDR3 covers 16 residues. The CDR3 loop reads CASSFVSRAGNEKLFF. In nucleotides, the CDR3 is TGTGCCAGCAGCTTCGTGAGCAGGGCCGGTAATGAAAAACTGTTTTTT.